Listed below are T cell receptor beta chains from one sample, sequenced in a study of beta chain features in type 1 diabetes. TCRdb's table, derived via immunoSEQ multiplex PCR, lists solely in-frame clones and lacks some. The sample carries about 150,000 clones, about 8.1% recorded once. The sample consisted of central memory CD4+ T cells from blood. These TCRs come from a young man in good health. Each CDR3 is given with its conserved first and last residue. The D gene is left open where the match is weak. Expanded clones get a size class; other rows say once, few or many, or leave the size out.

>TRBV5-1|15|few|TRBD1|TRBJ2-5
TGCGCCAGCAGCTTGACCGGGACAGCAAAGGAGACCCAGTACTTC
CASSLTGTAKETQYF
>TRBV11-3|15|few|TRBD2|TRBJ2-1
TGTGCCAGCAGCTTTACTAGCGGGTCAGGGAATGAGCAGTTCTTC
CASSFTSGSGNEQFF
>TRBV27|16|few|TRBD2|TRBJ2-7
TGTGCCAGCAGTCCCCGATGGACTAGCGGGAGCTACGAGCAGTACTTC
CASSPRWTSGSYEQYF
>TRBV7-3|15|many|.|TRBJ1-1
TGTGCCAGCAGCTTATCGGGGGGCGAGAACACTGAAGCTTTCTTT
CASSLSGGENTEAFF
>TRBV7-9|14|few|.|TRBJ1-4
TGTGCCAGCAGCTTTGGTGAGGGAAACGAAAAACTGTTTTTT
CASSFGEGNEKLFF
>TRBV6-1|14|.|TRBD1|TRBJ1-1
TGTGCCAGCAGGACAGGGGGATTGCACACTGAAGCTTTCTTT
CASRTGGLHTEAFF
>TRBV29-1|13|few|.|TRBJ2-5
TGCAGCGTTGTCCAGGGGAGTGTAGAGACCCAGTACTTC
CSVVQGSVETQYF
>TRBV29-1|14|.|.|TRBJ2-1
TGCAGCGTTGCTGTAAGCGGGCCTGGAAATCGGCAGTTCTTC
CSVAVSGPGNRQFF
>TRBV18|13|few|.|TRBJ2-3
TGTGCCAGCTCACCACCGTCGGAGGTAACGCAGTATTTT
CASSPPSEVTQYF
>TRBV18|13|.|.|TRBJ1-5
TGTGCCAGCTCACCACACAACAATCAGCCCCAGCATTTT
CASSPHNNQPQHF
>TRBV10-3|15|few|.|TRBJ1-3
TGTGCCATCAGTGAGTCAACGGGATCTGGAAACACCATATATTTT
CAISESTGSGNTIYF
>TRBV9|16|.|TRBD1|TRBJ2-7
TGTGCCAGCAGCCCCGCGACAGGGAGTCTCTCCTACGAGCAGTACTTC
CASSPATGSLSYEQYF
>TRBV7-9|16|.|.|TRBJ2-3
TGTGCCAGCAGCCCAAGACCGCGACTAGTAGTAGATACGCAGTATTTT
CASSPRPRLVVDTQYF
>TRBV28|13|few|.|TRBJ1-2
TGTGCCAGCAGTCTAGTCACCAACTATGGCTACACCTTC
CASSLVTNYGYTF
>TRBV11-2|14|many|.|TRBJ2-1
TGTGCCAGCAGCCGGGGTAGCTCCTACAATGAGCAGTTCTTC
CASSRGSSYNEQFF
>TRBV28|14|few|.|TRBJ1-1
TGTGCCAGCAGTCTTCCTCAAAGCAACACTGAAGCTTTCTTT
CASSLPQSNTEAFF
>TRBV6-1|14|.|TRBD1|TRBJ1-5
TGTGCCAGCAGTGCGACAGGGTTCAATCAGCCCCAGCATTTT
CASSATGFNQPQHF
>TRBV29-1|14|.|.|TRBJ2-3
TGCAGCGTGGCGGTTAGCGGCGGCACAGATACGCAGTATTTT
CSVAVSGGTDTQYF